This TCR beta chain was sequenced for a study of blood T cell repertoires in COVID-19. Study context: Italy, Spain and the United States were the sources of the convalescent and acute COVID-19 samples. In each case, the material was cDNA or gDNA derived from T cells, B-cell-depleted T cells, or PBMCs.

Original methodology: Reference gene primer amplification yielded estimated nucleated cell counts. Method: immunoSEQ multiplex PCR; TCRdb's copy keeps in-frame clones and lacks some. That table is the source of V, J and clone size, and D and trimming were worked out from the DNA. The sample includes 210,000 or so clones, around 80% seen only once; the top ten take around 18%. Germline V gene lookup returns CDR1 MNHNY and CDR2 SVGAGI (reference sequence). The junction had 8 bases not matched to a gene; V was cut back by 7 bases and J by 4 bases. The CDR3 contains 14 residues. The sequence came from a woman of 80 years or more with active or convalescent COVID-19. The J gene is TRBJ2-5, the V gene TRBV6-6; 8 nucleotides match TRBD1. Material: peripheral blood. The CDR3 protein is CASNRQGLIETQYF. CDR3 in DNA: TGTGCCAGCAACAGACAGGGGTTGATAGAGACCCAGTACTTC.